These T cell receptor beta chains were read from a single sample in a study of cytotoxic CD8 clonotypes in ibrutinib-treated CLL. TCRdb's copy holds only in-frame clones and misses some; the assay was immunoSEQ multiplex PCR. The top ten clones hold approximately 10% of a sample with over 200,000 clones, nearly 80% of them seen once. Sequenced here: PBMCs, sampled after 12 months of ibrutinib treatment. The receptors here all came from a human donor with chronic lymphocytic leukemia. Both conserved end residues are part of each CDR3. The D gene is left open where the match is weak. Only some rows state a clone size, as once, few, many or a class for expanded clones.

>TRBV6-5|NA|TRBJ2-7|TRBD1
TGTGCCAGCAGTTACGACGGGACAGGGAAGCACGAGCAGTACTTC
CASSYDGTGKHEQYF
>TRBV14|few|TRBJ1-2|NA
TGTGCCAGCAGCCAAGCCGGGGGCAACCTCTATGACTACACCTTC
CASSQAGGNLYDYTF
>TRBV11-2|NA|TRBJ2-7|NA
TGTGCCAGCAGCCCGGAGGCTCAGGGCCCGAGCTCCTACGAGCAGTACTTC
CASSPEAQGPSSYEQYF
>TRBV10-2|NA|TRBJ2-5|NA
TGCGCCAGCAGCGAACAGGGCCCCCAAGAGACCCAGTACTTC
CASSEQGPQETQYF
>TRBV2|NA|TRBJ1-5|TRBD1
TGTGCCAGCAGCACAGGGGATCAGCCCCAGCATTTT
CASSTGDQPQHF
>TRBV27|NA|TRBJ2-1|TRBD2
TGTGCCAGCAGTGTACTAGCGGGAGCGACGGGACAGTTCTTC
CASSVLAGATGQFF
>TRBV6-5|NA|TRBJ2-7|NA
TGTGCCAGCAGTTACTCTTCCCGCGGGGACTCCTACGAGCAGTACTTC
CASSYSSRGDSYEQYF
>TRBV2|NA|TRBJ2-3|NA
TGTGCCAGCAGAGAGGTTTTGCACCGAGATACGCAGTATTTT
CASREVLHRDTQYF
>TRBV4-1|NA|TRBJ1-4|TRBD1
TGCGCCAGCAGCCATCACCCGGGACAGAATGAAAAACTGTTTTTT
CASSHHPGQNEKLFF
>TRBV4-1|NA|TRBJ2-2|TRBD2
TGCGCCAGCAGCCTCCTAACTAGCGCAGGCGGGGAGCTGTTTTTT
CASSLLTSAGGELFF
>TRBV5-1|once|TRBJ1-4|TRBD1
TGCGCCAGCAGCAGCAGGACAGGGGGAACTAATGAAAAACTGTTTTTT
CASSSRTGGTNEKLFF
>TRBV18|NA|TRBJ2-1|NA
TGTGCCAGCTCATCAGTTCTTGAGCAGTTCTTC
CASSSVLEQFF
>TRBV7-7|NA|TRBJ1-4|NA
TGTGCTAGCAGCTTAGCTCGGGGGCGCTTGGATGAAAAACTGTTTTTT
CASSLARGRLDEKLFF
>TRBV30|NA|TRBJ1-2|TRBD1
TGTGCCTGCTACAGGGGGATCTATGGCTACACCTTC
CACYRGIYGYTF
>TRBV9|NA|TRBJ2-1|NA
TGTGCCAGCAGCGACCGTGGACGGCAGTTCTTC
CASSDRGRQFF
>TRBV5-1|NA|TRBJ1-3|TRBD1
TGCGCCAGCAGCCCGTGGACAGGGATGGATGGAAACACCATATATTTT
CASSPWTGMDGNTIYF
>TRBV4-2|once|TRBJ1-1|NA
TGTGCCAGCAGCCGATCTCTTGGCGAAGCTTTCTTT
CASSRSLGEAFF
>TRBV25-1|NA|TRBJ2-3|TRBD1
TGTGCCAGCAGTGATCTCCCCGGGACAGGGGGGGCAGATACGCAGTATTTT
CASSDLPGTGGADTQYF
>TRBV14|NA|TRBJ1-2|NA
TGTGCCAGCAGCCTCCTGACAGAAACTGGCTACACCTTC
CASSLLTETGYTF
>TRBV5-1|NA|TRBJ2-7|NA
TGCGCCAGCAGCTCGATTCCGAAGGGCTCCTACGAGCAGTACTTC
CASSSIPKGSYEQYF
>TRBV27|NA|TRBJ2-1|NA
TGTGCCAGCAGTTCCGCCGACAGGTTTGGAGAGCAGTTCTTC
CASSSADRFGEQFF
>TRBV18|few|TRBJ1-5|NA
TGTGCCAGCTCACCACCGGGAGCGGTCTTCAATCAGCCCCAGCATTTT
CASSPPGAVFNQPQHF
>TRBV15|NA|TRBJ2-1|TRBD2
TGTGCCACCAGCACCCTAAGAAGCGGGGGCAGCTACAATGAGCAGTTCTTC
CATSTLRSGGSYNEQFF
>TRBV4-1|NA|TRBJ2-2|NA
TGCGCCAGCAGCCAAGTAGTATCAACATTTCAGACCGGGGAGCTGTTTTTT
CASSQVVSTFQTGELFF
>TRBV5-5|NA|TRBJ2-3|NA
TGTGCCAGCAGCCCGTTGAGCGGGCCCGCCACAGATACGCAGTATTTT
CASSPLSGPATDTQYF
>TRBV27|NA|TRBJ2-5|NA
TGTGCCAGCATGTTTTCAGCTGGAGAGACCCAGTACTTC
CASMFSAGETQYF
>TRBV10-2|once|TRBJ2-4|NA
TGCGCCAGCAGTGAACCCGGTCATGAAAACATTCAGTACTTC
CASSEPGHENIQYF
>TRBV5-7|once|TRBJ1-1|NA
TGTGCCAGCAGCGGGGGCTTCAACACTGAAGCTTTCTTT
CASSGGFNTEAFF
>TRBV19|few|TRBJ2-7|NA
TGTGCCAGTAGTATAGCGAGCGGTGTCTACGAGCAGTACTTC
CASSIASGVYEQYF
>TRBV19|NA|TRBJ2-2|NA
TGTGCCAGTAGTATAGGGGGACCAGGGTTCTCCACCGGGGAGCTGTTTTTT
CASSIGGPGFSTGELFF
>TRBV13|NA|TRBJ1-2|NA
TGTGCCAGCAGCTTAGGCCGGGGGCGTCTCGGCTACACCTTC
CASSLGRGRLGYTF
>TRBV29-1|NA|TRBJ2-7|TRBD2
TGCAGCGGGTCGACTAGCATCCACGAGCAGTACTTC
CSGSTSIHEQYF
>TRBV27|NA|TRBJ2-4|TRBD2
TGTGCCAGCAGTTCCGGGACTAGCGGGAGGAGGGGCAAAAACATTCAGTACTTC
CASSSGTSGRRGKNIQYF
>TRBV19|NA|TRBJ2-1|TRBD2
TGTGCCAGTAGTATAGGTAGCGGGAGAGACAATGAGCAGTTCTTC
CASSIGSGRDNEQFF
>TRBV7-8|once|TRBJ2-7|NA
TGTGCCAGCAGCTCTGAAGAGTGGTCAACAAACGAGCAGTACTTC
CASSSEEWSTNEQYF
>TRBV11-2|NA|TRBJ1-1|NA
TGTGCCAGCAGCACCCACCTCATGAACACTGAAGCTTTCTTT
CASSTHLMNTEAFF
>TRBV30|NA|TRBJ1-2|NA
TGTGCCTGGAGTGGACGGACCTCTACGGGGTTGCCTAACTATGGCTACACCTTC
CAWSGRTSTGLPNYGYTF
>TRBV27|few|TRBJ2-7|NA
TGTGCCAGCAAAGGGGCAGGGATGAGCTCCTACGAGCAGTACTTC
CASKGAGMSSYEQYF
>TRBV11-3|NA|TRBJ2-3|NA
TGTGCCAGCAGCTTAGGTAGCGCTGTAGATACGCAGTATTTT
CASSLGSAVDTQYF
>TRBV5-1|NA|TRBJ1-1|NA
TGCGCCAGCAGCTTGGCGGGCGGGAACACTGAAGCTTTCTTT
CASSLAGGNTEAFF
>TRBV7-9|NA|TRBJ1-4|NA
TGTGCCAGCAGTAGGGAACTAACTAATGAAAAACTGTTTTTT
CASSRELTNEKLFF
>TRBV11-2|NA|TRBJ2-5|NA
TGTGCCAGCAGCGCAGGGGCGGGGGCAAGCGGAGAGACCCAGTACTTC
CASSAGAGASGETQYF
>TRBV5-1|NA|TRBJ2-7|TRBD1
TGCGCCAGCAGCTTGGCCTCTGGGACAGGGCCCTACGAGCAGTACTTC
CASSLASGTGPYEQYF
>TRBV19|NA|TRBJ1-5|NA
TGTGCCAGTAGTCAGTCAGGAAGATCAGCCCAGCATTTT
CASSQSGRSAQHF
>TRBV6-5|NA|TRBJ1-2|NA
TGTGCCAGCGGAATGACGGGCAGACACTATGGCTACACCTTC
CASGMTGRHYGYTF
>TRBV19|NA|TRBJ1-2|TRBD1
TGTGCCAGTAGTACCCCCGTCGGGACAGGGGGTGGCTACACCTTC
CASSTPVGTGGGYTF
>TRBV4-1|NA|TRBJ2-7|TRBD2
TGCGCCAGCAGCCAGCTGACTAGCGGATACGAGCAGTACTTC
CASSQLTSGYEQYF
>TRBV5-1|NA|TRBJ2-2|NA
TGCGCCAGCAGCTTGCTGGGGGACGACACCGGGGAGCTGTTTTTT
CASSLLGDDTGELFF
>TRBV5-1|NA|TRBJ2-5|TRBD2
TGCGCCAGCAGCTTGACTAGCGGGGGGCCCCAAGAGACCCAGTACTTC
CASSLTSGGPQETQYF
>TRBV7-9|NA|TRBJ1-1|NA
TGTGCCAGCAGCTGGGACGGGGGTGCGAACACTGAAGCTTTCTTT
CASSWDGGANTEAFF
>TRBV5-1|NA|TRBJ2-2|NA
TGCGCCAGCAGCGAGGGACACTTGAACACCGGGGAGCTGTTTTTT
CASSEGHLNTGELFF
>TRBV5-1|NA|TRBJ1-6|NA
TGCGCCAGCAGCAGCGGACAGTCGGGGAATTCACCCCTCCACTTT
CASSSGQSGNSPLHF
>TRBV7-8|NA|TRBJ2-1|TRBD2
TGTGCCAGCAGCCCTCGGGGGGAAACGCACGAGCAGTTCTTC
CASSPRGETHEQFF
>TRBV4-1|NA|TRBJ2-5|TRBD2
TGCGCCAGCAGCCGCCTACTAGCGGGAGAGACCCAGTACTTC
CASSRLLAGETQYF
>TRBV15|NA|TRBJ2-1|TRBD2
TGTGCCACCAGCAGAGATGTGGGTAGCGGGGGTGAGCAGTTCTTC
CATSRDVGSGGEQFF